This entry is about one TCR beta chain. Its antigen remains unknown. The data stem from a study of OX40 agonist ivuxolimab in advanced cancers. The study's findings and limits: Expanded clones tended on average to be more numerous among CD8+ T cells than CD4+.

Here immunoSEQ multiplex PCR was the method, and the copy in TCRdb shows in-frame clones only, minus some. The sample has about 32,000 clones, around nine tenths seen once; the top ten hold about 32%. This sequence originates from an adult with an advanced solid tumor such as melanoma, head and neck, liver or kidney cancer. Sequencing used CD4+ or CD8+ T cells sorted from blood, obtained in a trial of the OX40 agonist ivuxolimab.

The CDR3 region is CASTGIASYEQYF. The CDR3 bases are TGTGCCAGCACCGGGATAGCTTCCTACGAGCAGTACTTC. The chain carries TRBV6-6 and TRBJ2-7; TRBD2 might be the D (5 bases). This CDR3 region has 13 residues. Germline CDR1 is MNHNY and CDR2 is SVGAGI (reference sequence). V was shortened by 7 bases and J by 1 base, with 11 bases between the two germline ends.